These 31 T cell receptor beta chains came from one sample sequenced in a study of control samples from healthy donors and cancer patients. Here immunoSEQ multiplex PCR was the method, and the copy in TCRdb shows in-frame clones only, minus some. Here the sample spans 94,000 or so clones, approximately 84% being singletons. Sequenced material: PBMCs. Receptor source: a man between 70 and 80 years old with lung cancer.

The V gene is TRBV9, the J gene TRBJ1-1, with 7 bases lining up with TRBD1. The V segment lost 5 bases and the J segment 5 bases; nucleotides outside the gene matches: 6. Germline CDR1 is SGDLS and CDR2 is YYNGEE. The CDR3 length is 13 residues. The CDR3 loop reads CASRTPGGTEAFF. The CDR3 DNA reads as TGTGCCAGCAGGACCCCAGGGGGAACTGAAGCTTTCTTT. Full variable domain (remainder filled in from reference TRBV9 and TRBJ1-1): DSGVTQTPKHLITATGQRVTLRCSPRSGDLSVYWYQQSLDQGLQFLIQYYNGEERAKGNILERFSAQQFPDLHSELNLSSLELGDSALYFCASRTPGGTEAFFGQGTRLTVV.

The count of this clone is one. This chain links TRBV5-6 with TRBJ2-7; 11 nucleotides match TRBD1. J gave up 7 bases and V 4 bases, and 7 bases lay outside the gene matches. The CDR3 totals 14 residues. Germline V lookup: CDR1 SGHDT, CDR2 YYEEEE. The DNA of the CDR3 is TGTGCCAGCAGCCTGGACAGGGGGCGCAGAGAGCAGTACTTC. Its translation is CASSLDRGRREQYF. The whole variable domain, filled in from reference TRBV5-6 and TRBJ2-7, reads DAGVTQSPTHLIKTRGQQVTLRCSPKSGHDTVSWYQQALGQGPQFIFQYYEEEERQRGNFPDRFSGHQFPNYSSELNVNALLLGDSALYLCASSLDRGRREQYFGPGTRLTVT.

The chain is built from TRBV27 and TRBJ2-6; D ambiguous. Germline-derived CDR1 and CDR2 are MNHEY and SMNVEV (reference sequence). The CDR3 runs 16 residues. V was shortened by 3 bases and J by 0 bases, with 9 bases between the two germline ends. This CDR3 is CASSFGSLSGANVLTF. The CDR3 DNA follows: TGTGCCAGCAGTTTCGGTTCACTCTCTGGGGCCAACGTCCTGACTTTC.

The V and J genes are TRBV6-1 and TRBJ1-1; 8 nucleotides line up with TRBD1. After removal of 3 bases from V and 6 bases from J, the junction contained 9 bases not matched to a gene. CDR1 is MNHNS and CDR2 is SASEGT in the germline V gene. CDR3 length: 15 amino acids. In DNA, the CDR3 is TGTGCCAGCAGTGACCGGGCAGGGGGCTTCGCTGAAGCTTTCTTT. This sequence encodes CASSDRAGGFAEAFF.

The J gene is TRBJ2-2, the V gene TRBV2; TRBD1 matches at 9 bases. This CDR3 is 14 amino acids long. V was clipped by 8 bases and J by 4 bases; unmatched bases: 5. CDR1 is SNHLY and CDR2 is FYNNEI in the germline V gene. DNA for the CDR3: TGTGCCAGCGTTGAGACAGGGGGCACCGGGGAGCTGTTTTTT. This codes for CASVETGGTGELFF.

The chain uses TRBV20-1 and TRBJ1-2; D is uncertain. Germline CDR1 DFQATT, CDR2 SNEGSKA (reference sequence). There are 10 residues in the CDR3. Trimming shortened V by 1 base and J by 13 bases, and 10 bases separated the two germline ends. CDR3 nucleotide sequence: TGCAGTGCTAGAGTGAGGGAACCCACCTTC. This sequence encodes CSARVREPTF.

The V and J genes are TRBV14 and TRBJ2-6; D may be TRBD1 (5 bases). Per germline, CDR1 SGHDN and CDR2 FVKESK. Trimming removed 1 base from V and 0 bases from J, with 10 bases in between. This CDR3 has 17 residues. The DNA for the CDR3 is TGTGCCAGCAGCCAAGGGCAGGGATACTCTGGGGCCAACGTCCTGACTTTC. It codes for CASSQGQGYSGANVLTF.

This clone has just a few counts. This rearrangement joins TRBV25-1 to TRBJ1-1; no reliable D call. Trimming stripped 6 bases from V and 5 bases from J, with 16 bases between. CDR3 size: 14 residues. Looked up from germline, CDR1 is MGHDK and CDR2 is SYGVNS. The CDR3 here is CASRPTPGGTEAFF. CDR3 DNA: TGTGCCAGCAGGCCCACTCCGGGAGGGACTGAAGCTTTCTTT.

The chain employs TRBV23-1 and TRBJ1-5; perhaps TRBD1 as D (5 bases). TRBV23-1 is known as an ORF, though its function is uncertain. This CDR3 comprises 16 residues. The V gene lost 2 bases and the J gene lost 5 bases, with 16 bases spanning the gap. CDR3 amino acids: CASSQSSQGEDQPQHF. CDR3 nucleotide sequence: TGCGCCAGCAGTCAAAGTAGTCAGGGCGAAGATCAGCCCCAGCATTTT.

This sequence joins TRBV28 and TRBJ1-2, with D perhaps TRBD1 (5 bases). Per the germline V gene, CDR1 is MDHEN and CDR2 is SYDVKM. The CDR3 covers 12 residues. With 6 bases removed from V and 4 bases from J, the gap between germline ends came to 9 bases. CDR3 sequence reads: CASSTGTYGYTF. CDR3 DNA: TGTGCCAGCAGCACCGGGACCTATGGCTACACCTTC.

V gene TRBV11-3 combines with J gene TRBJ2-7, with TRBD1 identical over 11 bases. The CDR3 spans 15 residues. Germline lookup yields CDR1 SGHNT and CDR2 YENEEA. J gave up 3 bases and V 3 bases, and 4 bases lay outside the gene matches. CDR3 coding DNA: TGTGCCAGCAGCTTGGAGGGACAGGGGGACTACGAGCAGTACTTC. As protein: CASSLEGQGDYEQYF.

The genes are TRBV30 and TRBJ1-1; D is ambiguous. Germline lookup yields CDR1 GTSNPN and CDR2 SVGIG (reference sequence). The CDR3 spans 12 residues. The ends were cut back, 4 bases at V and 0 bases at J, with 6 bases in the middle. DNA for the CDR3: TGTGCCTGGAACAGCTTGAACACTGAAGCTTTCTTT. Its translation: CAWNSLNTEAFF.

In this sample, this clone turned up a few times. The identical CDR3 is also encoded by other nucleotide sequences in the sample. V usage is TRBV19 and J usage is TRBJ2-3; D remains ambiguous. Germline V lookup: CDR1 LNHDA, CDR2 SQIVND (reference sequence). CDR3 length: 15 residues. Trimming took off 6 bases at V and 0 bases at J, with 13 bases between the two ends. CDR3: CASSPGRVSTDTQYF. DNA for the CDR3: TGTGCCAGTAGCCCGGGCCGGGTTAGCACAGATACGCAGTATTTT. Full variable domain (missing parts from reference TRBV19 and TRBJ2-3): DGGITQSPKYLFRKEGQNVTLSCEQNLNHDAMYWYRQDPGQGLRLIYYSQIVNDFQKGDIAEGYSVSREKKESFPLTVTSAQKNPTAFYLCASSPGRVSTDTQYFGPGTRLTVL.

Here the CDR3 reads CASSRTDKPYEQYF. CDR3 coding DNA: TGTGCCAGTAGTAGAACGGACAAGCCCTACGAGCAGTACTTC. The genes are TRBV19 and TRBJ2-7; D might be TRBD1 (5 bases). V lost 4 bases and J 2 bases, leaving 12 bases between the germline ends. The CDR3 is 14 residues long. Germline V CDR1 and CDR2: LNHDA, SQIVND (reference sequence).

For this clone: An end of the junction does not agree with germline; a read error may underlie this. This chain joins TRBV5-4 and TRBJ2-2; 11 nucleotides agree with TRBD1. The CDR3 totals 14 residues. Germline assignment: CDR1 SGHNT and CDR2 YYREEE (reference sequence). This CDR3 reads CASSLDRGPGELFF. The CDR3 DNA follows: TGTGCCAGCAGTTTGGACAGGGGGCCCGGGGAGCTGTTTTTT.

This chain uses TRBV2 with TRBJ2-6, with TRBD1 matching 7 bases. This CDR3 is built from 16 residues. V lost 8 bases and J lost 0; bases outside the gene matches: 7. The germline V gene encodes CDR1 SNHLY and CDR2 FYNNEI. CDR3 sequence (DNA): TGTGCCAGCGTTAGAGACAGGGTCTCTGGGGCCAACGTCCTGACTTTC. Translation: CASVRDRVSGANVLTF.

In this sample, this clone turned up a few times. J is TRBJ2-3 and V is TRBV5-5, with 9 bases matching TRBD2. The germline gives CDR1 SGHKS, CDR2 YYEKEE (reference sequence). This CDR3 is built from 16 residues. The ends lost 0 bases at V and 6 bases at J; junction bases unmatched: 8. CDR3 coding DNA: TGTGCCAGCAGCTTGGCCCCAGCGGGGGGATCCGATACGCAGTATTTT. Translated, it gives CASSLAPAGGSDTQYF.

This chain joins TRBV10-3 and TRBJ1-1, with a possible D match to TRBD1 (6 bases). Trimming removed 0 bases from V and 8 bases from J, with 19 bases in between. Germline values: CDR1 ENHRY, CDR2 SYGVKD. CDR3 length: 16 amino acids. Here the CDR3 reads CAISESGPTGPIEAFF. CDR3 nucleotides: TGTGCCATCAGTGAGTCGGGACCGACAGGCCCAATCGAAGCTTTCTTT.

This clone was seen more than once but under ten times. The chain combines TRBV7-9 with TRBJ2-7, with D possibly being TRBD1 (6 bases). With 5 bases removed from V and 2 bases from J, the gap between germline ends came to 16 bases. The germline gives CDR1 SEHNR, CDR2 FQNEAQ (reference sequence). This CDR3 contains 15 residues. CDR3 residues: CASSPPGTTAYEQYF. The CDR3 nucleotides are TGTGCCAGCAGCCCACCCGGGACAACAGCCTACGAGCAGTACTTC.

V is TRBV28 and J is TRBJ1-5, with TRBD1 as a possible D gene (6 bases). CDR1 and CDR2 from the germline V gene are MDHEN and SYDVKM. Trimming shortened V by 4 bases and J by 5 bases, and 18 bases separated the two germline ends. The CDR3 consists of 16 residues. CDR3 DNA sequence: TGTGCCAGCAGTTCAAGAGTACGGGGGGCTCATCAGCCCCAGCATTTT. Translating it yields CASSSRVRGAHQPQHF.

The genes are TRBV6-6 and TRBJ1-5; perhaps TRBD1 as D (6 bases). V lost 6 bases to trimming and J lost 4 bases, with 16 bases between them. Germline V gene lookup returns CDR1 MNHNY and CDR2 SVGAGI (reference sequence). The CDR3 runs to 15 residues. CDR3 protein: CASRDPGTLNQPQHF. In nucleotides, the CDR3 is TGTGCCAGCAGAGACCCCGGGACACTGAATCAGCCCCAGCATTTT.

CDR3 in DNA: TGCGCCAGCAGCTTGAACGGGGGACAGGGGGTCCTGGAGACCCAGTACTTC. Translated, it gives CASSLNGGQGVLETQYF. This rearrangement joins TRBV5-1 to TRBJ2-5, with 11 bases identical to TRBD1. This CDR3 has 17 residues. V lost 1 base to trimming and J lost 5 bases; unmatched junction nucleotides: 10. Germline CDR1 is SGHRS and CDR2 is YFSETQ.

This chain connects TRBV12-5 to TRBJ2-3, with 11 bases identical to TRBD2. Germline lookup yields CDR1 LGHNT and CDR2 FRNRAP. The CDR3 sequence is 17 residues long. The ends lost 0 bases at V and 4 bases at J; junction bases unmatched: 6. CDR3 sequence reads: CASGLVRGSGGADTQYF. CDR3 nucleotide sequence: TGTGCTAGTGGTTTGGTACGGGGTAGCGGGGGGGCAGATACGCAGTATTTT.

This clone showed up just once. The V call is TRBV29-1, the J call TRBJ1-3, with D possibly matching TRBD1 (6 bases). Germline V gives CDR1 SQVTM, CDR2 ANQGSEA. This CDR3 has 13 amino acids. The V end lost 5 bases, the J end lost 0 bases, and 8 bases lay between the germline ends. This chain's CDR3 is CSVKQGSGNTIYF. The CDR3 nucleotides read TGCAGCGTTAAACAGGGCTCTGGAAACACCATATATTTT.

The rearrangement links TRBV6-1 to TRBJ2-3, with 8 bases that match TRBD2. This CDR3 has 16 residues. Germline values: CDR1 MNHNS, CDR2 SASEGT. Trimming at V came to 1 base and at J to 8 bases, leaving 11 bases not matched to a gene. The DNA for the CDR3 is TGTGCCAGCAGTGAAGGAAGGCGGGGGGCCGGAGGTACGCAGTATTTT. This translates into CASSEGRRGAGGTQYF.

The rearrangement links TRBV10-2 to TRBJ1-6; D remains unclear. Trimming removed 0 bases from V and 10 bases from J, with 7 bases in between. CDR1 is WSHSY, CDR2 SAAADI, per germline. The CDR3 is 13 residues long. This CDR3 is CASSESMQSPLHF. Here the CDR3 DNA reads TGCGCCAGCAGTGAGTCAATGCAGTCACCCCTCCACTTT.

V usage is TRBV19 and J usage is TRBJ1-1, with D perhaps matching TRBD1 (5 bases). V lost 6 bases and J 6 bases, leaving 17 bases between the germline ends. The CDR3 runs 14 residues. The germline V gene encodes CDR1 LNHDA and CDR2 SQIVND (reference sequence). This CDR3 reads CASSPTGPPPEAFF. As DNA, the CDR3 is TGTGCCAGTAGCCCGACGGGACCGCCCCCTGAAGCTTTCTTT.

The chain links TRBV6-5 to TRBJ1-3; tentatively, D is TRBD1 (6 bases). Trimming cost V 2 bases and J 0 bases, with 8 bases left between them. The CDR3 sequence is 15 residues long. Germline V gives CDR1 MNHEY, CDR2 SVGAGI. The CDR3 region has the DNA TGTGCCAGCAGTTACGACAGGAACTCTGGAAACACCATATATTTT. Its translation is CASSYDRNSGNTIYF.

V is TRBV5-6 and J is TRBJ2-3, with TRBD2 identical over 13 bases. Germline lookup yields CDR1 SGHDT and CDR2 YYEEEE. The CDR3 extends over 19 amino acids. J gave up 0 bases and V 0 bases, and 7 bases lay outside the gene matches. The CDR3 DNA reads TGTGCCAGCAGCTTGGATCGACTAGCGGGGGGCGTTAGCACAGATACGCAGTATTTT. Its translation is CASSLDRLAGGVSTDTQYF.

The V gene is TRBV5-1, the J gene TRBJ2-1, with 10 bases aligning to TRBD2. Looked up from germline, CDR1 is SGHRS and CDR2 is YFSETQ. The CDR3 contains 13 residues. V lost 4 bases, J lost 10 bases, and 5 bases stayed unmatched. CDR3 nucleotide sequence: TGCGCCAGCAGCACTGGACTAGCGGAGGAGCAGTTCTTC. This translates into CASSTGLAEEQFF.

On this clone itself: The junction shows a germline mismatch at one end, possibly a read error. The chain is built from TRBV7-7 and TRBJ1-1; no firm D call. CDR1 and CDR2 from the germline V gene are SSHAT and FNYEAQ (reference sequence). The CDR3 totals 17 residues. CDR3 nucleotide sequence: TGTGCTAGCAGCCCCCAGAGGGATATACGACGAAACACTGAAGCTTTCTTT. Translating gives CASSPQRDIRRNTEAFF.